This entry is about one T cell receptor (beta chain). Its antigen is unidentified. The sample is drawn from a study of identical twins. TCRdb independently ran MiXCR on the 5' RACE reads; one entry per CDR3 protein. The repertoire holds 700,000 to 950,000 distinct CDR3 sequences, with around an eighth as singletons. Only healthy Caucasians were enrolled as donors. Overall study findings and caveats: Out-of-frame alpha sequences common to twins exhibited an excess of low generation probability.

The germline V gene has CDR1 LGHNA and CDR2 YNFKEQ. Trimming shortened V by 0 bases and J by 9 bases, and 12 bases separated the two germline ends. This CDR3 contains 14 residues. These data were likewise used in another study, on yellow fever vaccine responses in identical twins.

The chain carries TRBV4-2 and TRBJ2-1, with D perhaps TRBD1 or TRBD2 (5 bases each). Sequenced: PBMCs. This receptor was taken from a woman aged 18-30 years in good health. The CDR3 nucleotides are TGTGCCAGCAGCCAAGACTACCTGAGGGGTGAGCAGTTCTTC. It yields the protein CASSQDYLRGEQFF.